This TCR beta chain was obtained from a study of CD8+CD57+ T cells in acquired aplastic anemia. In the study overall: Recorded DNA amounts for sorted CD4+ and CD8+ cells had an average of approximately 3 ug. As sequenced from healthy donors, CD4+ cells averaged roughly 10 million reads. Study-wide results and limits: There were about 27 CD8+ CDR3 sequences that occurred in both patients and controls.

In this sample, this clonotype turned up many times. Its cognate antigen is unknown. The TCR beta profiling, which covered VDJ combination and CDR3 sequence, was carried out using genomic DNA as the template. TCRdb independently ran MiXCR on the reads; one entry per CDR3 protein. The top ten hold roughly 15% of the sample, which has about 190,000 distinct CDR3 sequences, less than 70% seen once. V lost 3 bases and J 5 bases, leaving 10 bases between the germline ends. The CDR3 has 14 residues. This rearrangement joins TRBV12-3 or TRBV12-4 to TRBJ2-2; D is undetermined. The sequenced sample consisted of sorted CD4+, CD8+, or CD8+CD57+ T cells (not recorded which) from PBMCs. This sequence originates from a human donor in good health, serving as a control. The CDR3 DNA reads TGTGCCAGCAGTTTCATCCGGCGGACCGGGGAGCTGTTTTTT. Amino acid sequence: CASSFIRRTGELFF.